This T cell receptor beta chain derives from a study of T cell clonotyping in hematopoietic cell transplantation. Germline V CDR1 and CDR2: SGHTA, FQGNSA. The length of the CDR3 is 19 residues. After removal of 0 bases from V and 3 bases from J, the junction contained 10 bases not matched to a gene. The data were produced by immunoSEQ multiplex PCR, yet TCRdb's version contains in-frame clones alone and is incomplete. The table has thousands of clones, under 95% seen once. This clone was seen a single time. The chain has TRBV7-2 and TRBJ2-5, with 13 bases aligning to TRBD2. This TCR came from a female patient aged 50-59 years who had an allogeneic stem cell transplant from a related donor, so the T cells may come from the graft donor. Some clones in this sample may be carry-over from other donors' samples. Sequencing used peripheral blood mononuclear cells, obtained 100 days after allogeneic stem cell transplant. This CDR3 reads CASSLARLAGGGIEETQYF. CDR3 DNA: TGTGCCAGCAGCTTAGCCCGACTAGCGGGGGGAGGTATTGAAGAGACCCAGTACTTC.